Below, one T cell receptor beta chain is given with its context. This sample is drawn from a study of blood T cell repertoires in COVID-19. Turning to the study itself: Samples of COVID-19 (acute and convalescent) were obtained from the United States, Italy and Spain.

Only in-frame clones appear in the TCRdb table, and some are missing; sequencing was by immunoSEQ multiplex PCR. The sample records about 190,000 clones, roughly 86% being singletons. The receptor comes from a woman under 40 with active or convalescent COVID-19. Material: peripheral blood.

DNA of the CDR3: TGTGCCTGGAGCAGGATGGTAAGCTACGAGCAGTACTTC. Translation: CAWSRMVSYEQYF. V is TRBV30 and J is TRBJ2-7; unclear D gene. The CDR3 contains 13 residues. Trimming left V 3 bases short and J 3 bases short, with 12 bases between. Germline V gene sequence: CDR1 GTSNPN, CDR2 SVGIG (reference sequence). The full variable domain, completed using reference TRBV30 and TRBJ2-7, is SQTIHQWPATLVQPVGSPLSLECTVEGTSNPNLYWYRQAAGRGLQLLFYSVGIGQISSEVPQNLSASRPQDRQFILSSKKLLLSDSGFYLCAWSRMVSYEQYFGPGTRLTVT.